The present TCR beta chain was sequenced within a study of blood T cell repertoires in COVID-19. About the research overall: Sample material is recorded as cDNA or gDNA derived from T cells, B-cell-depleted T cells, or PBMCs.

How the authors handled the data: Reference gene primer amplification in the assay estimated nucleated cell counts. Measured with immunoSEQ multiplex PCR; TCRdb has only the in-frame clones, and not every one. For V, J and clone size, that table is used; D and trimming come from the DNA. Of 300,000 to 450,000 clones detected, more than 70% appear once; the ten largest clones hold approximately 2.5%. The clonotype comes from a woman aged 55-70 years with COVID-19, enrolled during active disease. The sample was peripheral blood.

The CDR3 coding sequence is TGTGCCAGCAGTTTAGTCCCGGCGGGAGAGACCCAGTACTTC. Translation: CASSLVPAGETQYF. This chain uses TRBV27 with TRBJ2-5, with D possibly being TRBD2 (5 bases). Germline V lookup: CDR1 MNHEY, CDR2 SMNVEV (reference sequence). V was trimmed by 2 bases and J by 4 bases, leaving 11 bases between them. This CDR3 has 14 amino acids.